This entry lists 5 T cell receptor beta chains sequenced from one sample in a study of shared clonotypes between healthy human individuals. Sequenced by immunoSEQ multiplex PCR; TCRdb stores in-frame clones only, minus some. The data show around 2,000,000 clones, roughly 95% seen once. The sample taken for sequencing was naive CD4+ T cells sorted from blood. Subset indicated: CD45RA+ positively selected. These receptors came from a man aged 18 to 30 in good health.

J is TRBJ2-5 and V is TRBV9, with D perhaps being TRBD1 or TRBD2 (5 bases each). Germline-derived CDR1 and CDR2 are SGDLS and YYNGEE. Trimming took 1 base from V and 5 from J, leaving 15 bases between them. The CDR3 covers 15 residues. This chain's CDR3 is CASSVNEGQLETQYF. In nucleotides, the CDR3 is TGTGCCAGCAGCGTAAATGAGGGGCAGCTGGAGACCCAGTACTTC.

The chain has TRBV7-9 and TRBJ1-2, with D possibly TRBD1 on 5 matching bases. CDR3 size: 14 residues. The V gene lost 2 bases and the J gene lost 2 bases, with 9 bases spanning the gap. CDR1 is SEHNR and CDR2 is FQNEAQ in the germline V gene (reference sequence). CDR3 coding DNA: TGTGCCAGCAGCTTAATTGAGGGGAACTATGGCTACACCTTC. Protein sequence: CASSLIEGNYGYTF.

Turning to this clone: Other DNA sequences in the same sample also yield this CDR3. The chain carries TRBV11-2 and TRBJ1-4, with D perhaps TRBD1 (5 bases). CDR1 and CDR2 from the germline V gene are SGHAT and FQNNGV. V shed 3 bases and J shed 5 bases, with 10 bases lying between them. This CDR3 comprises 14 residues. CDR3 amino acids: CASSLGLTNEKLFF. In DNA form, the CDR3 reads TGTGCCAGCAGCTTGGGACTTACGAATGAAAAACTGTTTTTT.

The chain has TRBV2 and TRBJ2-1; 9 bases fit TRBD1. J lost 3 bases, V lost 9 bases, and 6 bases had no gene match. CDR1 SNHLY and CDR2 FYNNEI come from the germline V gene. The CDR3 is made up of 14 amino acids. The CDR3 spells CASNRDRDYNEQFF. CDR3 bases: TGTGCCAGTAACCGGGACAGGGACTACAATGAGCAGTTCTTC.

The V call is TRBV5-4, the J call TRBJ2-4; TRBD1 might be the D (6 bases). Germline CDR1 reads SGHNT; CDR2 reads YYREEE (reference sequence). This CDR3 contains 15 residues. V was clipped by 4 bases and J by 4 bases, with 15 bases between them. For the CDR3, the DNA is TGTGCCAGCAGCGGGGGCGGCCAACTAAAAAACATTCAGTACTTC. Amino acid sequence: CASSGGGQLKNIQYF.